A single sample is the source of the 24 T cell receptor beta chains below, sequenced in a study of blood T cell repertoires in COVID-19. Sequencing used immunoSEQ multiplex PCR; TCRdb keeps in-frame clones, though not all of them. This table has roughly 330,000 clones, about 87% appearing once. Specimen: PBMCs or T cells enriched from blood (not recorded which). Receptors originate from a young woman who had recovered from COVID-19.

This clone showed up just once. The chain links TRBV28 to TRBJ2-1, with 9 nucleotides matching TRBD2. Germline V lookup: CDR1 MDHEN, CDR2 SYDVKM. J was trimmed by 7 bases and V by 3 bases; bases with no gene match: 7. CDR3 size: 15 residues. The CDR3 sequence is CASSLRGGAGNEQFF. The DNA for the CDR3 is TGTGCCAGCAGTTTGCGCGGGGGGGCAGGGAATGAGCAGTTCTTC.

The V call is TRBV11-3, the J call TRBJ2-1, with TRBD2 matching 15 bases. Germline V gene data show CDR1 as SGHNT and CDR2 as YENEEA. V lost 5 bases, J lost 8 bases, and 10 bases stayed unmatched. This CDR3 has 17 residues. CDR3 loop: CASSGQKGLAGGDEQFF. CDR3 bases: TGTGCCAGCAGCGGTCAGAAGGGACTAGCGGGGGGCGATGAGCAGTTCTTC.

This sequence joins TRBV19 and TRBJ2-7; 7 bases align to TRBD2. Germline CDR1 and CDR2: LNHDA and SQIVND (reference sequence). CDR3 length: 14 residues. Germline trimming cut 3 bases from V and 4 bases from J; bases unmatched to any gene: 6. The CDR3, as DNA: TGTGCCAGTAGTATCGGGTACGGGGGGTACGAGCAGTACTTC. This codes for CASSIGYGGYEQYF.

This chain links TRBV5-6 with TRBJ2-7, with 7 bases aligning to TRBD1. J gave up 1 base and V 0 bases, and 4 bases lay outside the gene matches. The CDR3 length is 15 residues. Per the germline V gene, CDR1 is SGHDT and CDR2 is YYEEEE. The CDR3 DNA follows: TGTGCCAGCAGCTTGGAGGGGGCACGGTCCTACGAGCAGTACTTC. Translating it yields CASSLEGARSYEQYF.

This clone was detected once. The J gene is TRBJ2-3, the V gene TRBV5-4, with 7 nucleotides matching TRBD2. Germline V gene lookup returns CDR1 SGHNT and CDR2 YYREEE (reference sequence). The length of the CDR3 is 17 residues. V lost 0 bases, J lost 4 bases, and 11 bases stayed unmatched. This CDR3 is CASSLERSGVNADTQYF. The CDR3 nucleotides are TGTGCCAGCAGCTTGGAGAGGAGCGGGGTTAACGCAGATACGCAGTATTTT.

This rearrangement joins TRBV24-1 to TRBJ2-1; D gene ambiguous. Per germline, CDR1 KGHDR and CDR2 SFDVKD. Trimming removed 4 bases from V and 4 bases from J, with 13 bases in between. CDR3 length: 15 amino acids. The chain's CDR3 is CATSDLETKYNEQFF. CDR3 sequence (DNA): TGTGCCACCAGTGACCTTGAAACTAAGTACAATGAGCAGTTCTTC.

The V call is TRBV5-1, the J call TRBJ2-5; 8 bases line up with TRBD2. This CDR3 has 14 amino acids. Trimming at V came to 3 bases and at J to 4 bases, leaving 5 bases not matched to a gene. Looked up from germline, CDR1 is SGHRS and CDR2 is YFSETQ. The CDR3 coding sequence is TGCGCCAGCAGCTCTATAGCGGGGTCAGAGACCCAGTACTTC. This sequence encodes CASSSIAGSETQYF.

V usage is TRBV21-1 and J usage is TRBJ2-2; the table's D call TRBD1 went unverified against the DNA. TRBV21-1 corresponds to a pseudogene. The CDR3 consists of 17 residues. CDR3 DNA: TGTGCCAGCAGCACATCCACCGGCACAGGTCGCTACGGGGAGCTGTTTTTT. As protein: CASSTSTGTGRYGELFF.

The chain is built from TRBV10-3 and TRBJ2-3; 10 bases match TRBD2. The CDR3 consists of 16 residues. With V trimmed by 2 bases and J by 2 bases, 4 bases remained unmatched. Per the germline V gene, CDR1 is ENHRY and CDR2 is SYGVKD. The CDR3 sequence is CAISERLAGDTDTQYF. As DNA, the CDR3 is TGTGCCATCAGTGAGCGCCTAGCGGGGGACACAGATACGCAGTATTTT.

This chain connects TRBV19 to TRBJ1-5, with TRBD1 identical over 8 bases. The ends lost 4 bases at V and 7 bases at J; junction bases unmatched: 3. The CDR3 extends over 13 amino acids. CDR1 and CDR2 from the germline V gene are LNHDA and SQIVND (reference sequence). CDR3 loop: CASSTGGGQPQHF. The CDR3 DNA reads as TGTGCCAGTAGTACAGGGGGCGGACAGCCCCAGCATTTT.

This chain connects TRBV30 to TRBJ1-6; 10 bases line up with TRBD1. Germline-derived CDR1 and CDR2 are GTSNPN and SVGIG (reference sequence). The V and J ends lost 5 bases and 9 bases, in that order; junction bases with no gene match: 7. The CDR3 has 14 amino acids. The CDR3 loop is CAWGTGAKGSPLHF. DNA for the CDR3: TGTGCCTGGGGGACAGGGGCCAAGGGTTCACCCCTCCACTTT.

The chain recombines TRBV5-1 with TRBJ2-7, with D possibly TRBD2 on 5 matching bases. The CDR3 contains 16 residues. The V end lost 1 base, the J end lost 1 base, and 15 bases lay between the germline ends. Germline CDR1 SGHRS, CDR2 YFSETQ. CDR3 in amino acids: CASSLLSGRGSYEQYF. Written as DNA, the CDR3 is TGCGCCAGCAGCTTGTTGAGTGGGCGCGGGTCCTACGAGCAGTACTTC.

CDR3 region: CASSLVAGGYNEQFF. The DNA of the CDR3 is TGTGCCAGCAGCTTAGTAGCGGGGGGCTACAATGAGCAGTTCTTC. This chain joins TRBV7-3 and TRBJ2-1; 10 bases are a match to TRBD2. Germline assignment: CDR1 SGHTA and CDR2 FQGTGA. The length of the CDR3 is 15 residues. V was pared by 2 bases and J by 3 bases, with 1 base of the junction left unmatched. The full variable domain, its missing parts supplied by reference TRBV7-3 and TRBJ2-1, is GAGVSQTPSNKVTEKGKYVELRCDPISGHTALYWYRQSLGQGPEFLIYFQGTGAADDSGLPNDRFFAVRPEGSVSTLKIQRTERGDSAVYLCASSLVAGGYNEQFFGPGTRLTVL.

The rearrangement joins TRBV5-1 to TRBJ2-5; 15 bases map to TRBD2. V lost 4 bases and J lost 2; bases outside the gene matches: 3. Germline V lookup: CDR1 SGHRS, CDR2 YFSETQ. There are 16 residues in the CDR3. CDR3 DNA sequence: TGCGCCAGCAGCAGCGGGACTAGCGGGGGGCAAGAGACCCAGTACTTC. As protein: CASSSGTSGGQETQYF.

This clone was counted once. This sequence joins TRBV1 and TRBJ2-7; TRBD2 is the table's D call and was not checked against the DNA. TRBV1 is labeled a pseudogene. The CDR3 contains 13 residues. The CDR3, as DNA: TGCACCAGCAGCCAAGATTCCGGGTGCGAGCAGTACTTC. Protein sequence: CTSSQDSGCEQYF.

In nucleotides, the CDR3 is TGTGCCAGTTTTTCCGGGACAGGGGCCCACGAGCAGTACTTC. It yields the protein CASFSGTGAHEQYF. V is TRBV6-5 and J is TRBJ2-7; the match to TRBD1 covers 10 bases. V dropped 9 bases and J dropped 5; count of bases not matched to a gene: 10. CDR1 and CDR2 from the germline V gene are MNHEY and SVGAGI. The CDR3 spans 14 residues.

V usage is TRBV27 and J usage is TRBJ2-3, with 10 positions matching TRBD2. V lost 5 bases, J lost 8 bases, and 7 bases stayed unmatched. The germline gives CDR1 MNHEY, CDR2 SMNVEV (reference sequence). The CDR3 loop spans 14 amino acids. CDR3 residues: CASSPGLAVPTQYF. CDR3 DNA sequence: TGTGCCAGCAGTCCTGGACTAGCGGTGCCTACGCAGTATTTT.

The chain joins TRBV4-1 to TRBJ2-5; no clear D gene. The CDR3 consists of 14 residues. The V and J ends lost 4 bases and 1 base respectively, with 10 bases between them. Germline V gene data show CDR1 as MGHRA and CDR2 as YSYEKL. In DNA, the CDR3 is TGCGCCAGCAGCCTCCGACACCCCCAAGAGACCCAGTACTTC. Protein: CASSLRHPQETQYF.

This clone appeared once. This sequence joins TRBV11-2 and TRBJ1-1; 8 nucleotides match TRBD1. The CDR3 is 13 residues long. In germline, CDR1 is SGHAT, CDR2 FQNNGV. After removal of 4 bases from V and 7 bases from J, the junction contained 5 bases not matched to a gene. CDR3 coding DNA: TGTGCCAGCAGCTCCGACAGGGGAGGTGAAGCTTTCTTT. The encoded protein is CASSSDRGGEAFF. The full variable domain, rest sourced from reference TRBV11-2 and TRBJ1-1, is EAGVAQSPRYKIIEKRQSVAFWCNPISGHATLYWYQQILGQGPKLLIQFQNNGVVDDSQLPKDRFSAERLKGVDSTLKIQPAKLEDSAVYLCASSSDRGGEAFFGQGTRLTVV.

The table lists this clone with a count of one. The chain joins TRBV5-1 to TRBJ2-3; TRBD2 might be the D (6 bases). Germline CDR1 reads SGHRS; CDR2 reads YFSETQ. Trimming took off 3 bases at V and 1 base at J, with 12 bases between the two ends. The CDR3 has 15 residues. CDR3 bases: TGCGCCAGCAGCTACGGGACTTCGGGCACAGATACGCAGTATTTT. This translates into CASSYGTSGTDTQYF.

Worth noting for this clone: The sample contains more than one DNA sequence encoding this CDR3. The chain links TRBV2 to TRBJ1-5; 7 positions agree with TRBD1. Germline V gives CDR1 SNHLY, CDR2 FYNNEI. J gave up 4 bases and V 4 bases, and 4 bases lay outside the gene matches. This CDR3 region has 14 residues. CDR3 DNA: TGTGCCAGCAGTGGGACAGGTGGAAATCAGCCCCAGCATTTT. Its translation: CASSGTGGNQPQHF.

This rearrangement joins TRBV30 to TRBJ2-1, with 9 bases lining up with TRBD1. The V gene's germline CDR1 is GTSNPN and CDR2 SVGIG (reference sequence). V lost 5 bases and J lost 4; bases outside the gene matches: 6. There are 14 residues in the CDR3. CDR3 protein: CAWGGQGYYNEQFF. The DNA for the CDR3 is TGTGCCTGGGGGGGACAGGGTTATTACAATGAGCAGTTCTTC.

The chain is built from TRBV5-1 and TRBJ2-3, with D uncertain. CDR1 and CDR2 (germline): SGHRS, YFSETQ. There are 14 residues in the CDR3. V lost 0 bases, J lost 2 bases, and 7 bases lay in between. CDR3 protein: CASSLGAYTDTQYF. CDR3 DNA: TGCGCCAGCAGCTTGGGGGCCTACACAGATACGCAGTATTTT.

The CDR3 DNA reads TGTGCCACCGGGACTGGGATCCGCACAGATACGCAGTATTTT. It codes for CATGTGIRTDTQYF. The chain carries TRBV10-3 and TRBJ2-3, with a weak D call TRBD2 (6 bases). The CDR3 runs to 14 residues. V lost 10 bases to trimming and J lost 1 base, with 15 bases between them. Germline lookup yields CDR1 ENHRY and CDR2 SYGVKD.